This TCR beta chain appears in the sequencing data of a study of cytomegalovirus exposure and HLA in healthy donors. Study background: Early on, a data release was issued that held some 85 million unique TCRs from HLA-typed donors. The study placed approximately 80% of its roughly 430 genotyped donors in the Caucasian-associated ancestry cluster.

General study points: The study labeled approximately 150 TCR beta chains cytomegalovirus-associated. DRB1 had the most TCR associations and HLA-C the fewest, a later analysis found, with rates varying by HLA locus.

This clone was picked up one time. Its specificity is not known. PCR primers comprised 60 Vbeta and 13 Jbeta primers. Sequencing was performed with immunoSEQ multiplex PCR; in TCRdb, only in-frame clones are kept and a portion is missing. This sample carries around 190,000 clones, around three quarters of them seen once, and the ten largest clones take 5.7%. From germline, CDR1 is SEHNR and CDR2 FQNEAQ (reference sequence). The V and J ends lost 3 bases and 6 bases, in that order; junction bases with no gene match: 7. The CDR3 is 14 amino acids. The rearrangement uses TRBV7-9 and TRBJ2-7; 8 bases fit TRBD1. The clonotype originates from a man aged 35 to 55 in good health and CMV-seronegative. Sequenced input: PBMCs. The chain's CDR3 is CASSFSDRDSEQYF. CDR3 DNA: TGTGCCAGCAGCTTCTCGGACAGGGATAGCGAGCAGTACTTC. Filled out from reference TRBV7-9 and TRBJ2-7, the complete variable domain reads DTGVSQNPRHKITKRGQNVTFRCDPISEHNRLYWYRQTLGQGPEFLTYFQNEAQLEKSRLLSDRFSAERPKGSFSTLEIQRTEQGDSAMYLCASSFSDRDSEQYFGPGTRLTVT.